This section outlines one T cell receptor (beta chain) sequence together with its context. The data belong to a study of OX40 agonist ivuxolimab in advanced cancers. The repertoire was sequenced with immunoSEQ multiplex PCR; TCRdb's copy has only in-frame clones and lacks some. The sample has 15,000 to 20,000 clones, roughly 82% seen once. The CDR3 length is 13 residues. V lost 7 bases and J 3 bases, leaving 13 bases between the germline ends. Germline V gives CDR1 SNHLY, CDR2 FYNNEI. This receptor was identified in an adult with an advanced solid tumor such as melanoma, head and neck, liver or kidney cancer. This chain joins TRBV2 and TRBJ2-7; a possible D gene is TRBD1 (5 bases). The sequencing here drew on CD4+ or CD8+ T cells sorted from blood, taken in a trial of the OX40 agonist ivuxolimab. Here the CDR3 DNA reads TGTGCCAGCACCCCGACAGCGAACTACGAGCAGTACTTC. This codes for CASTPTANYEQYF.